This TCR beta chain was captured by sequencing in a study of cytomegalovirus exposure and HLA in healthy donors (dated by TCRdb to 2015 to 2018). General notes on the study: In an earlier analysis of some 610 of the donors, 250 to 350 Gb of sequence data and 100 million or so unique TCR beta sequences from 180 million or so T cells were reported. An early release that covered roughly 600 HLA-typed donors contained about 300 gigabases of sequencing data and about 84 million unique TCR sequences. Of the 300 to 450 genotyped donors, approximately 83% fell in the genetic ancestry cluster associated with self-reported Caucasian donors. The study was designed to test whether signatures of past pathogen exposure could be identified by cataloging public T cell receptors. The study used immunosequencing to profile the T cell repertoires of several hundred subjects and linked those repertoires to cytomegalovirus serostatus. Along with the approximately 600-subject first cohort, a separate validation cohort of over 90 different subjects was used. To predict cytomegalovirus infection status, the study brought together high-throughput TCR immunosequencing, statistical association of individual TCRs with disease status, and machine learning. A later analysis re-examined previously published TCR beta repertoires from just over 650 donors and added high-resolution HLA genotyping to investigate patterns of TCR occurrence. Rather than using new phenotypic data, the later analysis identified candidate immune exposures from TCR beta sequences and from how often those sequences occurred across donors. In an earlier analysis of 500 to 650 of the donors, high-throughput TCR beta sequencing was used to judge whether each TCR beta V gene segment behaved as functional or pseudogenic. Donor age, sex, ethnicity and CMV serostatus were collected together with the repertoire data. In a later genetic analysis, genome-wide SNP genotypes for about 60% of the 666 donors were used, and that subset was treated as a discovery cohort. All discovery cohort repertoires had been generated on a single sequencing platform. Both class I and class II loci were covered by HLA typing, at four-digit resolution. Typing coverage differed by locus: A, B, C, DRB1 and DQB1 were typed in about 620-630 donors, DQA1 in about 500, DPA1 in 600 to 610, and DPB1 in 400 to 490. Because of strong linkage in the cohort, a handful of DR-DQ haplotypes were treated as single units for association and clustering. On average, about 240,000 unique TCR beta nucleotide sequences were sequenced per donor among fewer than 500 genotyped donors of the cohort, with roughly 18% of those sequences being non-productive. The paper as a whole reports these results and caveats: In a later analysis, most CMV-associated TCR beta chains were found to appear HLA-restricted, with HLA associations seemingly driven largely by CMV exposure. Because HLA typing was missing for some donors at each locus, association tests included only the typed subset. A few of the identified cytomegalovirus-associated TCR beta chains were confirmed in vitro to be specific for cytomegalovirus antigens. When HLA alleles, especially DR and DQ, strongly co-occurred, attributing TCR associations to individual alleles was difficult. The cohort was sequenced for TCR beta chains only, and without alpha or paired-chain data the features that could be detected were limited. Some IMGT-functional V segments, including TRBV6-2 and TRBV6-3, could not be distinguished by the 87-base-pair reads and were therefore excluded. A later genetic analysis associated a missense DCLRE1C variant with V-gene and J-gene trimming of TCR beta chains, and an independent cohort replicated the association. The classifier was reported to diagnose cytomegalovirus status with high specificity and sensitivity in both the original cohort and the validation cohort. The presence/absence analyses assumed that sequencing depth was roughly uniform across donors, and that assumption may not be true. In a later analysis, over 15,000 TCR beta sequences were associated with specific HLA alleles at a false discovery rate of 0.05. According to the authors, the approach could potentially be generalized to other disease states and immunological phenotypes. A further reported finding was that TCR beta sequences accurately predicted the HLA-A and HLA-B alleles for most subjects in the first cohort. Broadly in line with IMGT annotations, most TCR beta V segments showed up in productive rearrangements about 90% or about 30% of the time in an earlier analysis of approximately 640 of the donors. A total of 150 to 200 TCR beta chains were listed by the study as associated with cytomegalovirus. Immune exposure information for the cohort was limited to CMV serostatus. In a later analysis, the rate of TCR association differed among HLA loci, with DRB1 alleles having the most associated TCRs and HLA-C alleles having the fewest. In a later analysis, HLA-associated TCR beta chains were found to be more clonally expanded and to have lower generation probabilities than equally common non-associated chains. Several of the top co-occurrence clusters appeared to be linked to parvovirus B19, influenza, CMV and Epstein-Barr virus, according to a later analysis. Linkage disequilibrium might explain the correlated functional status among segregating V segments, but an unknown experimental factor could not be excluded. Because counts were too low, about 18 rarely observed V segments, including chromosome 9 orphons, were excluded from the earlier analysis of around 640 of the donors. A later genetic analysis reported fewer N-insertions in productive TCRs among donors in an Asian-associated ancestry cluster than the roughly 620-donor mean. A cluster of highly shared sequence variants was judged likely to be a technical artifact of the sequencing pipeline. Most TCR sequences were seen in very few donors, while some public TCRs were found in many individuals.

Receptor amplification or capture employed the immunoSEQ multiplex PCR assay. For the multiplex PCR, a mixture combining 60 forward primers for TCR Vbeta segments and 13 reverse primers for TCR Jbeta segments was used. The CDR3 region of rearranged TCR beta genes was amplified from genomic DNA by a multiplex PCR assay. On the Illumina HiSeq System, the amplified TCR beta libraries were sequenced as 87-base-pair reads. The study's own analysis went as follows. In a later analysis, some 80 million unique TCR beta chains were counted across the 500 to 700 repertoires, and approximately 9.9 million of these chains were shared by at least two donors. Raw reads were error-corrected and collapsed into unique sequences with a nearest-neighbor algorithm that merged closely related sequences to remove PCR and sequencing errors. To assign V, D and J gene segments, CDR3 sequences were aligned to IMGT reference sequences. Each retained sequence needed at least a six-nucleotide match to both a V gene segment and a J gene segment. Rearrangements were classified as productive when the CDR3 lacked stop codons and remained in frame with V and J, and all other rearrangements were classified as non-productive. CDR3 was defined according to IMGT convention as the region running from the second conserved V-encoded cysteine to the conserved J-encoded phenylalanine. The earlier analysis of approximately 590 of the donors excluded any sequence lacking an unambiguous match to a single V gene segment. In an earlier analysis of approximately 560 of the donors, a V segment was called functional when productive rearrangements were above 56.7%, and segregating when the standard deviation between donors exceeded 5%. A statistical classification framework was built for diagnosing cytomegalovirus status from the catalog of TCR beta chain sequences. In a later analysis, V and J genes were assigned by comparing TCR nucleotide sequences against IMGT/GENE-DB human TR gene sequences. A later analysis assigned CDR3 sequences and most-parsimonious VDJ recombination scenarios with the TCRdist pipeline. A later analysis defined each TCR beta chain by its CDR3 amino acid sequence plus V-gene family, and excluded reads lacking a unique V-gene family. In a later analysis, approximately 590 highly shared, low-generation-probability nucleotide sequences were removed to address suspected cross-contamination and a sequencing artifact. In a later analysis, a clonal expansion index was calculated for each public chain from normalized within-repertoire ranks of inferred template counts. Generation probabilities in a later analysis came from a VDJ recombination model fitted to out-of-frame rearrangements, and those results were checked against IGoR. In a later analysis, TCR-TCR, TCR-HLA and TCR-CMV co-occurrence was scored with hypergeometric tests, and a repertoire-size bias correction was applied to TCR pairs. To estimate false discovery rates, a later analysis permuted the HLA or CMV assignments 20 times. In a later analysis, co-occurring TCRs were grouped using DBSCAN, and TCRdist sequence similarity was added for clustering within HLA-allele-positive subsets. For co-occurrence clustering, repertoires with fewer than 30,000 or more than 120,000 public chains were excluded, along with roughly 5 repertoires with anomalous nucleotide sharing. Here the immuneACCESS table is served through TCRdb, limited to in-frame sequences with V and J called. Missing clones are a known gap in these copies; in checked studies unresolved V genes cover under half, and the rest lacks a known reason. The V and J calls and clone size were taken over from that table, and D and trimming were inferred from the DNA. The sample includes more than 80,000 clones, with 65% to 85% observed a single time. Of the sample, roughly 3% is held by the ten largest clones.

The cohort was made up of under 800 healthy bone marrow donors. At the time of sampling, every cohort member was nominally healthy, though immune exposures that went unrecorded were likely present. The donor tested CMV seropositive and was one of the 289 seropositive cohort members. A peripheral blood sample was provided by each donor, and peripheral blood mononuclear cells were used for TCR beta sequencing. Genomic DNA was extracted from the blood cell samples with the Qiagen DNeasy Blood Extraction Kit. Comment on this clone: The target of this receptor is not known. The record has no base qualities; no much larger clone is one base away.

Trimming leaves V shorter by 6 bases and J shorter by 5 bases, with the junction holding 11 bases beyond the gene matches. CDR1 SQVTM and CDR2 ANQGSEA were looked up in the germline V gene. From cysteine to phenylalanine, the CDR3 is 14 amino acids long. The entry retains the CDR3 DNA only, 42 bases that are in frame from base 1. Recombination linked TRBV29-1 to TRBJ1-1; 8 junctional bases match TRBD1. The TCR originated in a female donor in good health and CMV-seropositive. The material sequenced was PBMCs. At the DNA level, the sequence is TGCAGCGTCCCTGACAGGGGAGTAGGGACTGAAGCTTTCTTT. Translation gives CSVPDRGVGTEAFF.